The next 22 T cell receptor beta chains were all read from a single sample in a study of vaccination and CD4 T cells after COVID-19. Their cognate antigens are unknown. Oncomine TCR Beta short-read sequencing was applied to DNA from cultured CD4+ T cells. TCRdb processed the PCR reads anew with MiXCR; each CDR3 protein has one entry. The table has around 15,000 distinct CDR3 sequences, roughly 50% seen once. Treatment denoted: approximately nine-day PBMC culture with coronavirus spike peptide pools or control peptides (ViraFEST assay). The specimen sequenced was CD4+ T cells from blood, cultured in vitro. The receptors here all came from a human donor who had recovered from COVID-19.

CDR3 region: CATSDPGTPTDTQYF. The CDR3 coding sequence is TGTGCCACCAGTGATCCGGGAACTCCCACAGATACGCAGTATTTT. V gene TRBV24-1 combines with J gene TRBJ2-3; D may be TRBD2 (5 bases). Looked up from germline, CDR1 is KGHDR and CDR2 is SFDVKD. The V gene lost 3 bases and the J gene lost 2 bases, with 11 bases spanning the gap. The length of the CDR3 is 15 residues.

This clonotype was counted only a few times. The J gene is TRBJ1-5, the V gene TRBV20-1, with a tentative D call TRBD1 (6 bases). CDR1 is DFQATT and CDR2 is SNEGSKA in the germline V gene (reference sequence). The V end was cut by 0 bases, the J end by 4 bases, with 19 bases between. The CDR3 covers 17 residues. In DNA form, the CDR3 reads TGCAGTGCTAGAGATTCCGGGGGCGCGGGGAAAAATCAGCCCCAGCATTTT. Translated, it gives CSARDSGGAGKNQPQHF.

This clonotype qualifies as large (0.1 to 1%). This chain joins TRBV11-2 and TRBJ2-2; the match to TRBD2 covers 7 bases. From germline, CDR1 is SGHAT and CDR2 FQNNGV. V lost 6 bases, J lost 5 bases, and 15 bases stayed unmatched. This CDR3 is 17 amino acids long. The CDR3 spells CASRPVGGREYTGELFF. The CDR3 nucleotides are TGTGCCAGCAGGCCAGTCGGGGGGAGGGAGTATACCGGGGAGCTGTTTTTT.

This clonotype was seen more than once but under ten times. The J gene is TRBJ1-1, the V gene TRBV14, with D unresolved. V was pared by 2 bases and J by 1 base, with 5 bases between. Germline V gives CDR1 SGHDN, CDR2 FVKESK. The CDR3 length is 13 residues. CDR3 in amino acids: CASSQNTNTEAFF. CDR3 in DNA: TGTGCCAGCAGCCAAAATACGAACACTGAAGCTTTCTTT.

The chain has TRBV11-2 and TRBJ2-7; 11 nucleotides agree with TRBD2. CDR1 is SGHAT and CDR2 is FQNNGV in the germline V gene. The V segment lost 0 bases and the J segment 2 bases; nucleotides outside the gene matches: 12. This CDR3 has 19 amino acids. The CDR3 nucleotides are TGTGCCAGCAGCTTAGAGTCTAGCGGGAGGATGGGTTTGACCTACGAGCAGTACTTC. The encoded protein is CASSLESSGRMGLTYEQYF.

Remarks on this clonotype: This CDR3 is missing its conserved last phenylalanine or tryptophan, likely due to a read error. This chain uses TRBV20-1 with TRBJ2-5; D is uncertain. The germline V and J ends were trimmed by 4 bases and 5 bases, with 8 bases remaining between them. Germline V gene sequence: CDR1 DFQATT, CDR2 SNEGSKA (reference sequence). The CDR3 is 11 residues long. DNA of the CDR3: TGCAGTGCTACCCCGTCGGAGACCCAGTACTAC. Its protein product is CSATPSETQYY.

The V call is TRBV20-1, the J call TRBJ1-5, with TRBD1 as a possible D gene (5 bases). CDR1 and CDR2 (germline): DFQATT, SNEGSKA (reference sequence). Trimming took 2 bases from V and 4 from J, leaving 15 bases between them. This CDR3 contains 15 residues. The CDR3 DNA sequence: TGCAGTGCTAGACCCCGTCCGGGACCAAATCAGCCCCAGCATTTT. Residues: CSARPRPGPNQPQHF.

This chain links TRBV6-1 with TRBJ2-7, with 7 bases matching TRBD2. This CDR3 region has 16 residues. J gave up 0 bases and V 6 bases, and 11 bases lay outside the gene matches. Germline V CDR1 and CDR2: MNHNS, SASEGT. CDR3 loop: CASSLTLAANSYEQYF. DNA of the CDR3: TGTGCCAGCAGCCTTACTCTAGCGGCAAACTCCTACGAGCAGTACTTC.

The chain uses TRBV7-9 and TRBJ1-2; D remains ambiguous. Deletions cut 5 bases from V and 8 bases from J, with 12 bases between. Germline V lookup: CDR1 SEHNR, CDR2 FQNEAQ (reference sequence). The CDR3 runs 12 residues. In nucleotides, the CDR3 is TGTGCCAGCAGCCTGGGTCTGTTCGGCTACACCTTC. Its translation is CASSLGLFGYTF.

The chain recombines TRBV20-1 with TRBJ2-1; TRBD2 aligns across 13 bases. This CDR3 comprises 17 residues. V was clipped by 1 base and J by 1 base; unmatched bases: 4. The germline gives CDR1 DFQATT, CDR2 SNEGSKA (reference sequence). The CDR3 reads CSARGRTSGRSYNEQFF. In DNA form, the CDR3 reads TGCAGTGCTAGAGGGCGGACTAGCGGGAGATCCTACAATGAGCAGTTCTTC.

J is TRBJ2-3 and V is TRBV7-2, with TRBD2 identical over 9 bases. Germline CDR1 SGHTA, CDR2 FQGNSA. The length of the CDR3 is 15 residues. Trimming removed 10 bases from V and 0 bases from J; junction bases left unmatched: 8. In DNA form, the CDR3 reads TGTGCCAACCCGACTAGCGGAAGGAGCACAGATACGCAGTATTTT. It yields the protein CANPTSGRSTDTQYF.

This chain connects TRBV5-8 to TRBJ1-1; D call uncertain. The CDR3 runs 13 residues. The V end lost 0 bases, the J end lost 1 base, and 4 bases lay between the germline ends. Germline CDR1 reads SGHTS; CDR2 reads YDEGEE. The CDR3, as DNA: TGTGCCAGCAGCTTGGAGGGGAACACTGAAGCTTTCTTT. Protein: CASSLEGNTEAFF.

The V gene is TRBV12-3 or TRBV12-4, the J gene TRBJ1-2; perhaps TRBD1 as D (5 bases). The CDR3 is made up of 15 amino acids. V was clipped by 0 bases and J by 8 bases, with 16 bases between them. The CDR3 coding sequence is TGTGCCAGCAGTTTAGCGCAAGTGCAGGGACGCGGCTACACCTTC. Protein sequence: CASSLAQVQGRGYTF.

V and J are TRBV30 and TRBJ1-5; no clear D. This CDR3 is built from 13 residues. Per the germline V gene, CDR1 is GTSNPN and CDR2 is SVGIG (reference sequence). Trimming shortened V by 2 bases and J by 0 bases, and 5 bases separated the two germline ends. The CDR3 nucleotides read TGTGCCTGGAGTCCCGATAGCAATCAGCCCCAGCATTTT. Translation: CAWSPDSNQPQHF. Variable domain in full (rest from reference TRBV30 and TRBJ1-5): SQTIHQWPATLVQPVGSPLSLECTVEGTSNPNLYWYRQAAGRGLQLLFYSVGIGQISSEVPQNLSASRPQDRQFILSSKKLLLSDSGFYLCAWSPDSNQPQHFGDGTRLSIL.

The chain combines TRBV19 with TRBJ1-5; D remains ambiguous. Germline V gene lookup returns CDR1 LNHDA and CDR2 SQIVND (reference sequence). The V end lost 9 bases, the J end lost 5 bases, and 14 bases lay between the germline ends. The CDR3 has 13 residues. The CDR3 sequence is CASCTKNHQPQHF. In DNA form, the CDR3 reads TGTGCCAGCTGTACCAAGAACCATCAGCCCCAGCATTTT.

The chain combines TRBV15 with TRBJ2-7; D gene uncertain. Deletions cut 0 bases from V and 3 bases from J, with 6 bases between. The V gene's germline CDR1 is LNHNV and CDR2 YYDKDF (reference sequence). This CDR3 contains 13 residues. Here the CDR3 reads CATSRDRHYEQYF. CDR3 coding DNA: TGTGCCACCAGCAGAGATCGCCACTACGAGCAGTACTTC.

A few counts support this clonotype. In nucleotides, the CDR3 is TGCAGTGCTAGGAGCCAGGGGGCTAACGGGGAGCTGTTTTTT. As protein: CSARSQGANGELFF. The J gene is TRBJ2-2, the V gene TRBV20-1, with 8 bases that match TRBD1. Germline CDR1 is DFQATT and CDR2 is SNEGSKA (reference sequence). Trimming cost V 3 bases and J 7 bases; bases outside gene matches: 7. There are 14 residues in the CDR3.

The chain uses TRBV11-2 and TRBJ1-6; tentatively, D is TRBD1 (5 bases). Germline CDR1 reads SGHAT; CDR2 reads FQNNGV. The CDR3 has 14 residues. With 5 bases removed from V and 10 bases from J, the gap between germline ends came to 15 bases. The CDR3 sequence: CASSRGTLRSPLHF. The DNA of the CDR3 is TGTGCCAGCAGCCGGGGGACTCTAAGGTCACCCCTCCACTTT. Supplemented by reference TRBV11-2 and TRBJ1-6, the full variable domain reads EAGVAQSPRYKIIEKRQSVAFWCNPISGHATLYWYQQILGQGPKLLIQFQNNGVVDDSQLPKDRFSAERLKGVDSTLKIQPAKLEDSAVYLCASSRGTLRSPLHFGNGTRLTVT.

As DNA, the CDR3 is TGCGCCAGCAGTGCGGAGCAGGGGGGTAGAAACATTCAGTACTTC. This gives the protein CASSAEQGGRNIQYF. The gene calls are TRBV10-1 and TRBJ2-4, with a tentative D call TRBD1 (7 bases). The CDR3 has 15 residues. Between the trimmed V and J ends, which lost 4 bases and 6 bases, there was a span of 16 bases. The germline CDR1 and CDR2 sequences are WNHNN and SYGVQD (reference sequence).

The chain couples TRBV20-1 to TRBJ2-1; 8 bases are a match to TRBD2. The germline gives CDR1 DFQATT, CDR2 SNEGSKA (reference sequence). The CDR3 extends over 13 amino acids. V gave up 5 bases and J gave up 9 bases; unmatched junction bases: 9. As DNA, the CDR3 is TGCAGTGCTTTCATGTTCGGGGGGGGTGAGCAGTTCTTC. Translating it yields CSAFMFGGGEQFF.

This clonotype appeared once. The chain couples TRBV5-4 to TRBJ1-2; possible D gene TRBD1, 6 bases. The CDR3 is 14 residues long. Germline CDR1 and CDR2: SGHNT and YYREEE (reference sequence). The V end was cut by 5 bases, the J end by 2 bases, with 13 bases between. This CDR3 reads CASRPNDRNYGYTF. The CDR3 DNA reads as TGTGCCAGCAGACCGAATGACAGGAACTATGGCTACACCTTC.

This clonotype was counted once. This chain links TRBV6-5 with TRBJ1-2; 7 bases match TRBD1. The CDR3 contains 14 residues. V shed 4 bases, J shed 8 bases, and the junction held 10 bases outside the gene matches. CDR1 is MNHEY, CDR2 SVGAGI, per germline. The CDR3 coding sequence is TGTGCCAGCAGTTCCCTCCAGACAGGGCGAGGCTACACCTTC. It yields the protein CASSSLQTGRGYTF.